This entry lists 22 T cell receptor beta chains sequenced from one sample in a study of identical twins. A single record per CDR3 protein comes from TCRdb applying MiXCR to the 5' RACE reads. The repertoire holds more than 1.5 million distinct CDR3 sequences, with roughly a third as singletons. Sequencing used cord blood. These receptor sequences come from a newborn girl in good health.

This clonotype has only one observation. This chain connects TRBV6-5 to TRBJ2-1; 13 nucleotides line up with TRBD2. Trimming at V came to 1 base and at J to 4 bases, leaving 7 bases not matched to a gene. The CDR3 is made up of 18 amino acids. In germline, CDR1 is MNHEY, CDR2 SVGAGI. In nucleotides, the CDR3 is TGTGCCAGCAGTTACTTCACTAGCGGGAGGGCCCGTTACAATGAGCAGTTCTTC. This codes for CASSYFTSGRARYNEQFF.

This clonotype was found a few times. The rearrangement uses TRBV29-1 and TRBJ2-5; D is unresolved. The CDR3 contains 12 residues. V lost 4 bases and J 2 bases, leaving 8 bases between the germline ends. CDR1 and CDR2 (germline): SQVTM, ANQGSEA. CDR3 in DNA: TGCAGCGTTGGGACGGCACAAGAGACCCAGTACTTC. Translated: CSVGTAQETQYF.

On this clonotype itself: One junction end disagrees with the germline gene, perhaps due to a read error. The gene calls are TRBV27 and TRBJ2-6, with a weak D call TRBD1 (6 bases). CDR3 length equals 21 residues. The germline V gene encodes CDR1 MNHEY and CDR2 SMNVEV (reference sequence). DNA for the CDR3: TGTGCCAGCAGCCCAGTCGGTTGGACAGTAGAAGCTATCTCTGAGGCCAACGTCCCGACTTTC. Its protein product is CASSPVGWTVEAISEANVPTF.

This clonotype was counted between two and nine times. V usage is TRBV6-6 and J usage is TRBJ1-5; 7 nucleotides align to TRBD1. The CDR3 runs 17 residues. Germline CDR1 reads MNHNY; CDR2 reads SVGAGI (reference sequence). V lost 6 bases to trimming and J lost 3 bases; unmatched junction nucleotides: 14. The CDR3 coding sequence is TGTGCCAGCAGCCCCGACAGGGTTAGTGGGAACAATCAGCCCCAGCATTTT. Translating it yields CASSPDRVSGNNQPQHF.

A few counts support this clonotype. The chain recombines TRBV9 with TRBJ1-4; 8 nucleotides align to TRBD1. The V segment lost 3 bases and the J segment 7 bases; nucleotides outside the gene matches: 5. Germline-derived CDR1 and CDR2 are SGDLS and YYNGEE. CDR3 length equals 14 residues. CDR3 residues: CASSAGGAFEKLFF. The DNA of the CDR3 is TGTGCCAGCAGCGCAGGGGGCGCTTTTGAAAAACTGTTTTTT.

J is TRBJ2-5 and V is TRBV7-2; 7 nucleotides agree with TRBD2. Looked up from germline, CDR1 is SGHTA and CDR2 is FQGNSA. CDR3 length: 15 amino acids. Unmatched junction bases numbered 8, after V lost 5 bases and J lost 2 bases. CDR3 loop: CASSQNLAAQETQYF. In DNA form, the CDR3 reads TGTGCCAGCAGCCAAAACCTAGCGGCACAAGAGACCCAGTACTTC. Full variable domain (remainder filled in from reference TRBV7-2 and TRBJ2-5): GAGVSQSPSNKVTEKGKDVELRCDPISGHTALYWYRQSLGQGLEFLIYFQGNSAPDKSGLPSDRFSAERTGGSVSTLTIQRTQQEDSAVYLCASSQNLAAQETQYFGPGTRLLVL.

On this clonotype: A much larger clone differs by one base, so this may be a read error. J is TRBJ2-1 and V is TRBV4-2; D remains ambiguous. Germline V gives CDR1 LGHNA, CDR2 YNFKEQ. The CDR3 has 15 residues. The CDR3 spells CASSPLVSSHNEQFF. The DNA for the CDR3 is TGTGCCAGCAGCCCTCTGGTGAGCTCCCACAATGAGCAGTTCTTC.

This clonotype was seen a few times. The chain uses TRBV12-5 and TRBJ2-3; 8 nucleotides match TRBD2. V lost 7 bases to trimming and J lost 1 base; unmatched junction nucleotides: 7. Per the germline V gene, CDR1 is LGHNT and CDR2 is FRNRAP. The CDR3 length is 15 residues. CDR3 in DNA: TGTGCTAGTGCCCCCATCGGGGGGGGCACAGATACGCAGTATTTT. Protein product: CASAPIGGGTDTQYF. Based on the CDR3 plus reference TRBV12-5 and TRBJ2-3, the full variable domain is DARVTQTPRHKVTEMGQEVTMRCQPILGHNTVFWYRQTMMQGLELLAYFRNRAPLDDSGMPKDRFSAEMPDATLATLKIQPSEPRDSAVYFCASAPIGGGTDTQYFGPGTRLTVL.

This chain connects TRBV20-1 to TRBJ2-1; TRBD2 matches at 13 bases. Trimming took 5 bases from V and 0 from J; bases not matched to a gene: 4. There are 16 residues in the CDR3. Germline CDR1 is DFQATT and CDR2 is SNEGSKA (reference sequence). The CDR3 nucleotides read TGCAGTGCTGTCCGGACTAGCGGGAGCTCCTACAATGAGCAGTTCTTC. Translated, it gives CSAVRTSGSSYNEQFF.

The chain carries TRBV9 and TRBJ2-3; D is possibly TRBD2 (6 bases). Germline V lookup: CDR1 SGDLS, CDR2 YYNGEE. With 2 bases removed from V and 0 bases from J, the gap between germline ends came to 13 bases. The CDR3 consists of 16 residues. CDR3 protein: CASSVRAGSSTDTQYF. The CDR3 DNA sequence: TGTGCCAGCAGCGTTAGGGCGGGGTCGAGCACAGATACGCAGTATTTT.

This clonotype was seen a handful of times. The chain carries TRBV20-1 and TRBJ2-1, with TRBD2 matching over 9 bases. The germline CDR1 and CDR2 sequences are DFQATT and SNEGSKA (reference sequence). The V segment lost 5 bases and the J segment 2 bases; nucleotides outside the gene matches: 7. This CDR3 comprises 15 residues. The CDR3 sequence: CSAGRGGATYNEQFF. For the CDR3, the DNA is TGCAGTGCTGGACGCGGGGGGGCCACCTACAATGAGCAGTTCTTC.

This clonotype has ten or more counts. The chain is built from TRBV6-6 and TRBJ1-2; weak D call: TRBD1 (6 bases). The length of the CDR3 is 15 residues. Trimming removed 2 bases from V and 4 bases from J, with 14 bases in between. Looked up from germline, CDR1 is MNHNY and CDR2 is SVGAGI (reference sequence). The CDR3 region has the DNA TGTGCCAGCAGTTACGTTGGGGGGGCAAGCTATGGCTACACCTTC. Residues: CASSYVGGASYGYTF.

In its sample, this clonotype was seen a few times. The chain uses TRBV29-1 and TRBJ1-4; 9 nucleotides agree with TRBD1. The germline V gene encodes CDR1 SQVTM and CDR2 ANQGSEA. This CDR3 has 12 residues. The J segment lost 7 bases and the V segment lost 7 bases, leaving 4 bases of the junction unmatched. The CDR3 region is CSAGTGSEKLFF. CDR3 sequence (DNA): TGCAGCGCCGGGACAGGGAGTGAAAAACTGTTTTTT.

About this clonotype: Compared with germline, one end of the junction differs, possibly owing to a read error. The rearrangement links TRBV20-1 to TRBJ2-1; 13 bases fit TRBD2. The CDR3 consists of 16 residues. The germline CDR1 and CDR2 sequences are DFQATT and SNEGSKA (reference sequence). CDR3 bases: TGCGGTGCTACCCATCGGACTAGCGGGGGCCGGGGTGAGCAGTTCTTC. Translation: CGATHRTSGGRGEQFF.

This clonotype was seen a handful of times. The chain carries TRBV20-1 and TRBJ2-5; D uncertain. Germline CDR1 and CDR2: DFQATT and SNEGSKA (reference sequence). The ends were cut back, 6 bases at V and 1 base at J, with 12 bases in the middle. This CDR3 is 13 amino acids long. The CDR3, as DNA: TGCAGTGCCGCCTATTGGGGCCAAGAGACCCAGTACTTC. Translated, it gives CSAAYWGQETQYF.

A few counts support this clonotype. This rearrangement joins TRBV12-5 to TRBJ2-1, with D perhaps matching TRBD2 (5 bases). The germline CDR1 and CDR2 sequences are LGHNT and FRNRAP. Trimming removed 6 bases at V and 1 base at J, with 19 bases between. This CDR3 is 17 amino acids long. The CDR3 reads CASGPNSSSRSYNEQFF. The CDR3 DNA follows: TGTGCTAGTGGCCCAAACTCTAGCAGTCGTTCCTACAATGAGCAGTTCTTC.

The chain carries TRBV20-1 and TRBJ1-1; 9 bases line up with TRBD1. The germline CDR1 and CDR2 sequences are DFQATT and SNEGSKA (reference sequence). The CDR3 loop spans 16 amino acids. V lost 0 bases to trimming and J lost 2 bases; unmatched junction nucleotides: 7. The CDR3 is CSARDRDRAVNTEAFF. The CDR3 DNA reads as TGCAGTGCTAGAGACCGGGACAGGGCGGTAAACACTGAAGCTTTCTTT.

The table lists this clonotype with a few counts. The chain has TRBV5-1 and TRBJ2-2; D unclear. CDR3 length: 14 amino acids. Trimming removed 2 bases from V and 4 bases from J, with 9 bases in between. CDR1 is SGHRS and CDR2 is YFSETQ in the germline V gene. The CDR3 bases are TGCGCCAGCAGCTTAAGGACCCGCACCGGGGAGCTGTTTTTT. The encoded protein is CASSLRTRTGELFF.

This clonotype was detected only a few times. V gene TRBV7-2 combines with J gene TRBJ2-3; D unclear. CDR3 length: 14 amino acids. The V and J ends lost 2 bases and 6 bases respectively, with 12 bases between them. The germline V gene has CDR1 SGHTA and CDR2 FQGNSA. The CDR3 DNA follows: TGTGCCAGCAGCTTAAGGCCGCGTCAGGATACGCAGTATTTT. Translating it yields CASSLRPRQDTQYF.

The chain couples TRBV24-1 to TRBJ2-7, with D unresolved. This CDR3 is 14 amino acids long. V lost 3 bases to trimming and J lost 7 bases, with 15 bases between them. Germline V CDR1 and CDR2: KGHDR, SFDVKD. As DNA, the CDR3 is TGTGCCACCAGTGATCCCGGACCGTACAATGAGCAGTACTTC. This codes for CATSDPGPYNEQYF.

This sequence joins TRBV7-2 and TRBJ2-1; TRBD2 might be the D (6 bases). Trimming took off 2 bases at V and 8 bases at J, with 22 bases between the two ends. Per the germline V gene, CDR1 is SGHTA and CDR2 is FQGNSA. The CDR3 runs 17 residues. This CDR3 reads CASSLSRTIPREHEQFF. The CDR3 nucleotides are TGTGCCAGCAGCTTAAGTCGGACTATCCCCCGGGAGCATGAGCAGTTCTTC.

The chain links TRBV27 to TRBJ1-2; 8 nucleotides match TRBD1. V lost 0 bases to trimming and J lost 2 bases; unmatched junction nucleotides: 14. Germline values: CDR1 MNHEY, CDR2 SMNVEV (reference sequence). CDR3 length equals 19 residues. The CDR3 coding sequence is TGTGCCAGCAGTTTATCAGGGACAGGTTTGCCCGCCCCAAACTATGGCTACACCTTC. This gives the protein CASSLSGTGLPAPNYGYTF.